This TCR beta chain was identified in a study of vaccination and CD4 T cells after COVID-19. Study background: At a median roughly 70 days (range 14 to 241) after dose two, post-vaccine samples were obtained. Each control culture was treated with a CEFX pool, an HIV-1 Nef pool, or no peptide.

The Oncomine TCR Beta short-read assay was what sequenced the DNA obtained from cultured CD4+ T cells. TCRdb reanalysed the PCR reads using MiXCR and keeps one entry per CDR3 protein. The sample lists almost 25,000 distinct CDR3 sequences; about 60% were seen once. This sample's treatment: roughly 11-day PBMC culture with coronavirus spike peptide pools or control peptides (ViraFEST assay). Isolation of CD4+ T cells by negative selection took place after less than twelve days of culture. Germline V gene data show CDR1 as MNHNS and CDR2 as SASEGT. The CDR3 contains 13 residues. Trimming cost V 6 bases and J 1 base, with 9 bases left between them. For this clonotype: Its antigen remains unknown.

This receptor was obtained from a human donor who had recovered from COVID-19. Sequencing input: CD4+ T cells from blood, cultured in vitro. The chain uses TRBV6-1 and TRBJ1-1; D might be TRBD1 (5 bases). CDR3 sequence: CASSHGQNTEAFF. CDR3 DNA: TGTGCCAGCAGCCACGGACAGAACACTGAAGCTTTCTTT.